The sequence of this T cell receptor beta chain was determined in a study of blood T cell repertoires in COVID-19. Study-level information: Material from acute and convalescent COVID-19 was sourced from the United States, Italy and Spain. Nucleic acid was either cDNA or gDNA, and it came from T cells, B-cell-depleted T cells, or PBMCs.

TCRdb's copy holds only in-frame clones and misses some; the assay was immunoSEQ multiplex PCR. The data show about 150,000 clones, more than 75% seen once. This sequence originates from a man in his sixties with active or convalescent COVID-19. Input material: peripheral blood.

The CDR3 DNA follows: TGTGCCAGCAGTTTCCCGACAGTAAGCTCCTACAATGAGCAGTTCTTC. It yields the protein CASSFPTVSSYNEQFF. The chain carries TRBV6-2 or TRBV6-3 and TRBJ2-1, with D perhaps TRBD1 (5 bases). This CDR3 contains 16 residues. Germline V gene lookup returns CDR1 MNHEY and CDR2 SVGEGT. V was trimmed by 4 bases and J by 0 bases, leaving 13 bases between them.